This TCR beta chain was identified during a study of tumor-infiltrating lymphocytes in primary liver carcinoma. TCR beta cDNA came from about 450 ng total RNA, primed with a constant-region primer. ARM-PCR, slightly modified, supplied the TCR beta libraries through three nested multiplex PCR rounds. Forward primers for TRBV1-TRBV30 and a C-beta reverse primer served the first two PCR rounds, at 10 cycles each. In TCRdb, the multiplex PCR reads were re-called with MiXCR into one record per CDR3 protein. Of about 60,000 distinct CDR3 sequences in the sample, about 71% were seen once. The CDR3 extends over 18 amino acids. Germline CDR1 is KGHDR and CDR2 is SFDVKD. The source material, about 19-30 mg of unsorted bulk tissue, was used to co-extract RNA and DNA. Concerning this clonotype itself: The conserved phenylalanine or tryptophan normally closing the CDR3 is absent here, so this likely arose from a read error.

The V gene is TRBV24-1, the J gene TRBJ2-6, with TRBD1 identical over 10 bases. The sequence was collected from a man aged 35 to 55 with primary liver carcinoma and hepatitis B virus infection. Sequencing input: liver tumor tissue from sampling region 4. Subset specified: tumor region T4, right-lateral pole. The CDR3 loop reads CATSDTGTGDSGANLLTL. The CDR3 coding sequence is TGTGCCACCAGTGACACCGGGACAGGGGACTCTGGGGCCAACCTCCTGACTCTC.